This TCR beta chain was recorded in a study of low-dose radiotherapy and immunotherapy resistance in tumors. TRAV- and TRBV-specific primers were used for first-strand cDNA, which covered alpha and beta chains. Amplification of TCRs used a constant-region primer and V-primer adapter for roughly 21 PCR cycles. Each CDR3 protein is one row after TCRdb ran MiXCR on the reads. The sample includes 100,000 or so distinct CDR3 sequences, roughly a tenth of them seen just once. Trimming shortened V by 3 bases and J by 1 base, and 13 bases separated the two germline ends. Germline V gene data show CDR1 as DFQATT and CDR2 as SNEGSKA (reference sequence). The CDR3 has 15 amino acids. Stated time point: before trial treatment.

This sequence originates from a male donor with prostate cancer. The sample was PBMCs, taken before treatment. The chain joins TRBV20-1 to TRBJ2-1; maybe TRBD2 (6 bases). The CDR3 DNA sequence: TGCAGTGCTAGGGGCAGGAGGGTATCCTACAATGAGCAGTTCTTC. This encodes CSARGRRVSYNEQFF.